The clone carrying this T cell receptor (beta chain) was observed a single time. This sample was included in a study of blood T cell repertoires in COVID-19. At the level of the study: The United States, Italy and Spain supplied acute and convalescent COVID-19 samples. The analysed material was cDNA or gDNA that came from T cells, B-cell-depleted T cells, or PBMCs.

The CDR3 consists of 15 residues. The V gene's germline CDR1 is LNHDA and CDR2 SQIVND (reference sequence). Deletions cut 7 bases from V and 6 bases from J, with 21 bases between. In the original workflow: Researchers report that nucleated cell counts were estimated from reference gene primer amplification. TCRdb's table, derived via immunoSEQ multiplex PCR, lists solely in-frame clones and lacks some. The D gene and trimming were derived from the DNA, and the V and J assignments and clone size from that table. Of around 200,000 clones in the sample, roughly nine tenths were seen once. The source is a man aged 30 to 45 with acute or convalescent COVID-19. The V and J genes are TRBV19 and TRBJ1-1, with TRBD1 as a possible D gene (5 bases). The sequencing sample was made of peripheral blood. CDR3 amino acids: CASTPESAGRSEAFF. For the CDR3, the DNA is TGTGCCAGTACCCCCGAGTCGGCAGGGAGGTCTGAAGCTTTCTTT.